These 23 T cell receptor beta chains originate from one sample sequenced in a study of T cell responses to AZD1222 COVID-19 vaccine. Assay: immunoSEQ multiplex PCR; the TCRdb copy retains only in-frame clones and omits some. The data contain about 190,000 clones, around 87% of them singletons. This specimen consisted of peripheral blood, obtained on day 0 of AZD1222 vaccination. These TCRs come from an adult in good health.

The chain is built from TRBV9 and TRBJ1-5, with D perhaps TRBD1 (6 bases). V lost 4 bases and J 0 bases, leaving 11 bases between the germline ends. CDR3 length: 15 amino acids. The germline CDR1 and CDR2 sequences are SGDLS and YYNGEE. For the CDR3, the DNA is TGTGCCAGCAGCCAAGGACAGACTAGCAATCAGCCCCAGCATTTT. It specifies CASSQGQTSNQPQHF.

The gene calls are TRBV7-8 and TRBJ2-3; TRBD2 aligns across 11 bases. The CDR3 runs to 16 residues. Germline V gene sequence: CDR1 SGHVS, CDR2 FQNEAQ. Trimming took 4 bases from V and 7 from J; bases not matched to a gene: 10. The CDR3 sequence is CASSSRLAGSGYTQYF. The CDR3 coding sequence is TGTGCCAGCAGCTCCCGACTAGCGGGGAGCGGTTATACGCAGTATTTT.

This chain's CDR3 is CASSYARGRTEAFF. The CDR3 region has the DNA TGTGCCAGCAGTTATGCCCGTGGGAGGACTGAAGCTTTCTTT. V usage is TRBV6-5 and J usage is TRBJ1-1; no definite D call. Germline V gives CDR1 MNHEY, CDR2 SVGAGI. This CDR3 region has 14 residues. V lost 3 bases and J lost 5, with 13 bases in between.

This chain uses TRBV2 with TRBJ1-3; D possibly corresponds to TRBD1 (5 bases). The germline V gene has CDR1 SNHLY and CDR2 FYNNEI. CDR3 size: 15 residues. V was shortened by 0 bases and J by 6 bases, with 12 bases between the two germline ends. The DNA of the CDR3 is TGTGCCAGCAGTGAAGCAGAAGGGGAGGAAAACACCATATATTTT. The encoded protein is CASSEAEGEENTIYF.

The gene calls are TRBV2 and TRBJ2-2; weak D call: TRBD1 (5 bases). The CDR3 is made up of 14 amino acids. The germline V gene has CDR1 SNHLY and CDR2 FYNNEI. V was shortened by 7 bases and J by 3 bases, with 12 bases between the two germline ends. CDR3 sequence: CASTEEGDTGELFF. Here the CDR3 DNA reads TGTGCCAGCACCGAAGAAGGGGACACCGGGGAGCTGTTTTTT.

CDR3 amino acids: CATSLRGGQGNQPQHF. Written as DNA, the CDR3 is TGTGCCACTTCCCTAAGGGGGGGGCAAGGCAATCAGCCCCAGCATTTT. The chain recombines TRBV19 with TRBJ1-5, with D tentatively TRBD1 (6 bases). V lost 10 bases and J 2 bases, leaving 21 bases between the germline ends. There are 16 residues in the CDR3. Germline CDR1 reads LNHDA; CDR2 reads SQIVND (reference sequence). The full variable domain, in which reference TRBV19 and TRBJ1-5 provide the parts outside the CDR3, is DGGITQSPKYLFRKEGQNVTLSCEQNLNHDAMYWYRQDPGQGLRLIYYSQIVNDFQKGDIAEGYSVSREKKESFPLTVTSAQKNPTAFYLCATSLRGGQGNQPQHFGDGTRLSIL.

The V gene is TRBV7-3, the J gene TRBJ1-1, with D perhaps TRBD1 (5 bases). The germline CDR1 and CDR2 sequences are SGHTA and FQGTGA. The CDR3 consists of 16 residues. The V and J ends lost 5 bases and 2 bases respectively, with 18 bases between them. DNA of the CDR3: TGTGCCAGCAGCCGTACAGGCGGCAACTTTAACACTGAAGCTTTCTTT. This translates into CASSRTGGNFNTEAFF.

The chain joins TRBV6-5 to TRBJ1-2; D not certain. This CDR3 spans 14 amino acids. V shed 4 bases and J shed 2 bases, with 11 bases lying between them. Germline CDR1 reads MNHEY; CDR2 reads SVGAGI. The CDR3 DNA reads as TGTGCCAGCAGTTTTGCCACGAACAACTATGGCTACACCTTC. Amino acids: CASSFATNNYGYTF.

This clone was seen more than once but under ten times. V and J are TRBV6-6 and TRBJ2-2; 11 bases line up with TRBD1. Germline trimming cut 5 bases from V and 6 bases from J; bases unmatched to any gene: 8. Germline lookup yields CDR1 MNHNY and CDR2 SVGAGI (reference sequence). There are 16 residues in the CDR3. CDR3 coding DNA: TGTGCCAGCAGTCGACGGCCGGGACAGGGGGCCGGGGAGCTGTTTTTT. Its protein product is CASSRRPGQGAGELFF.

V usage is TRBV2 and J usage is TRBJ1-4; 10 nucleotides match TRBD1. V trimming: 6 bases; J trimming: 7 bases; junction bases outside the gene matches: 11. The CDR3 has 16 residues. Germline values: CDR1 SNHLY, CDR2 FYNNEI. Written as DNA, the CDR3 is TGTGCCAGCAGGGACATCATGACAGGGGGCACTGAAAAACTGTTTTTT. This encodes CASRDIMTGGTEKLFF.

This clone was picked up one time. The rearrangement uses TRBV5-1 and TRBJ2-3, with D unresolved. The V gene's germline CDR1 is SGHRS and CDR2 YFSETQ. Trimming removed 4 bases at V and 0 bases at J, with 9 bases between. This CDR3 has 14 residues. CDR3 loop: CASSVLESTDTQYF. The CDR3 nucleotides read TGCGCCAGCAGCGTCCTGGAAAGCACAGATACGCAGTATTTT.

The rearrangement uses TRBV6-5 and TRBJ2-1; D call uncertain. The CDR3 is 11 amino acids. The germline CDR1 and CDR2 sequences are MNHEY and SVGAGI. V was shortened by 8 bases and J by 4 bases, with 6 bases between the two germline ends. The CDR3 nucleotides are TGTGCCAGCGGACGGTACAATGAGCAGTTCTTC. This sequence encodes CASGRYNEQFF.

This sequence joins TRBV7-6 and TRBJ1-5, with 7 nucleotides matching TRBD1. CDR1 is SGHVS, CDR2 FNYEAQ, per germline. The V and J ends lost 0 bases and 5 bases, in that order; junction bases with no gene match: 4. The CDR3 totals 15 residues. Here the CDR3 reads CASSLADREHQPQHF. The CDR3 DNA reads TGTGCCAGCAGCTTAGCTGACAGGGAACATCAGCCCCAGCATTTT.

This chain links TRBV2 with TRBJ1-5, with 11 bases aligning to TRBD1. CDR3 length: 15 residues. Germline CDR1 is SNHLY and CDR2 is FYNNEI. The trim removed 4 bases at V and 5 bases at J, leaving 4 bases unmatched. The CDR3 reads CASSVLGQGDQPQHF. CDR3 nucleotides: TGTGCCAGCAGTGTCCTGGGACAGGGGGATCAGCCCCAGCATTTT.

J is TRBJ2-3 and V is TRBV2; D is perhaps TRBD2 (7 bases). The V gene lost 7 bases and the J gene lost 4 bases, with 30 bases spanning the gap. The CDR3 loop spans 19 amino acids. Germline V lookup: CDR1 SNHLY, CDR2 FYNNEI. The CDR3 region has the DNA TGTGCCAGCACTCCTAGTGGGAAGGGGGGGGCAAAGGTATCAGATACGCAGTATTTT. Encoded protein: CASTPSGKGGAKVSDTQYF.

The chain is built from TRBV2 and TRBJ2-1; possible D gene TRBD2, 7 bases. CDR1 and CDR2 from the germline V gene are SNHLY and FYNNEI. The V end was cut by 6 bases, the J end by 5 bases, with 20 bases between. The CDR3 covers 16 residues. CDR3 sequence (DNA): TGTGCCAGCAGAAGACTAGCTGGGGGCCACAACAATGAGCAGTTCTTC. It encodes CASRRLAGGHNNEQFF.

The V and J genes are TRBV7-9 and TRBJ2-2; D is possibly TRBD2 (5 bases). CDR3 length: 13 residues. Germline lookup yields CDR1 SEHNR and CDR2 FQNEAQ (reference sequence). Trimming removed 6 bases at V and 5 bases at J, with 10 bases between. The CDR3 bases are TGTGCCAGCAGTGACCGGGGAACCGGGGAGCTGTTTTTT. Translated, it gives CASSDRGTGELFF.

The chain employs TRBV18 and TRBJ1-2; 9 bases line up with TRBD1. Germline CDR1 reads KGHSH; CDR2 reads LQKENI. The CDR3 sequence is 17 residues long. V was clipped by 2 bases and J by 8 bases; unmatched bases: 15. This chain's CDR3 is CASSPSVIPGTGPGYTF. CDR3 coding DNA: TGTGCCAGCTCACCAAGTGTCATTCCCGGGACAGGGCCCGGCTACACCTTC.

The J gene is TRBJ1-2, the V gene TRBV18, with D perhaps matching TRBD1 (5 bases). The CDR3 covers 15 residues. The germline V and J ends were trimmed by 3 bases and 3 bases, with 14 bases remaining between them. From germline, CDR1 is KGHSH and CDR2 LQKENI. The CDR3 nucleotides read TGTGCCAGCTCACCTTCCGGGGCGCTGGACTATGGCTACACCTTC. Translation: CASSPSGALDYGYTF.

The chain uses TRBV5-4 and TRBJ2-4; 9 nucleotides match TRBD1. CDR1 is SGHNT, CDR2 YYREEE, per germline (reference sequence). The trim removed 4 bases at V and 2 bases at J, leaving 10 bases unmatched. The CDR3 sequence is 17 residues long. Written as DNA, the CDR3 is TGTGCCAGCAGCCCGGGACAGGGCGGCGGGTCCAAAAACATTCAGTACTTC. Encoded protein: CASSPGQGGGSKNIQYF.

This chain links TRBV27 with TRBJ2-3, with D possibly being TRBD1 (7 bases). V was trimmed by 4 bases and J by 6 bases, leaving 20 bases between them. This CDR3 spans 16 amino acids. Germline loops: CDR1 MNHEY, CDR2 SMNVEV (reference sequence). This CDR3 reads CASSWRGRFDPDTQYF. The CDR3, as DNA: TGTGCCAGCAGTTGGAGGGGGCGCTTCGATCCTGATACGCAGTATTTT.

The rearrangement uses TRBV6-2 or TRBV6-3 and TRBJ1-1; D may be TRBD1 (5 bases). The CDR3 is made up of 17 amino acids. With 4 bases removed from V and 0 bases from J, the gap between germline ends came to 18 bases. Germline loops: CDR1 MNHEY, CDR2 SVGEGT. The CDR3 here is CASSFTRDSQMNTEAFF. The CDR3 DNA reads TGTGCCAGCAGTTTCACAAGGGACTCCCAAATGAACACTGAAGCTTTCTTT.

This chain joins TRBV15 and TRBJ1-2, with 11 nucleotides matching TRBD1. CDR3 length: 14 amino acids. Per the germline V gene, CDR1 is LNHNV and CDR2 is YYDKDF (reference sequence). Trimming removed 5 bases from V and 8 bases from J; junction bases left unmatched: 7. CDR3 loop: CATSRGQGGFGYTF. The CDR3 coding sequence is TGTGCCACCAGCCGGGGACAGGGGGGTTTCGGCTACACCTTC.